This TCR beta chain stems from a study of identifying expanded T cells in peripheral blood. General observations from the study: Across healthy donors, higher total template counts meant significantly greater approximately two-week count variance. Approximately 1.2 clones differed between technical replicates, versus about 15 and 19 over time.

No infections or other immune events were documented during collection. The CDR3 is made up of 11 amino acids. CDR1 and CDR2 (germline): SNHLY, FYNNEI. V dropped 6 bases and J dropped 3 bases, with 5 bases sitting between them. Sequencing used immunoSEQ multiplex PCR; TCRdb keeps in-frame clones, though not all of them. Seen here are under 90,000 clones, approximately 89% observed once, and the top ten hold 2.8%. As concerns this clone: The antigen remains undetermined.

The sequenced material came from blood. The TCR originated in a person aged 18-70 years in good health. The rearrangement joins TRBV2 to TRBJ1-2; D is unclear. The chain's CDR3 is CASSRDYGYTF. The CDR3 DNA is TGTGCCAGCAGCCGGGACTATGGCTACACCTTC.